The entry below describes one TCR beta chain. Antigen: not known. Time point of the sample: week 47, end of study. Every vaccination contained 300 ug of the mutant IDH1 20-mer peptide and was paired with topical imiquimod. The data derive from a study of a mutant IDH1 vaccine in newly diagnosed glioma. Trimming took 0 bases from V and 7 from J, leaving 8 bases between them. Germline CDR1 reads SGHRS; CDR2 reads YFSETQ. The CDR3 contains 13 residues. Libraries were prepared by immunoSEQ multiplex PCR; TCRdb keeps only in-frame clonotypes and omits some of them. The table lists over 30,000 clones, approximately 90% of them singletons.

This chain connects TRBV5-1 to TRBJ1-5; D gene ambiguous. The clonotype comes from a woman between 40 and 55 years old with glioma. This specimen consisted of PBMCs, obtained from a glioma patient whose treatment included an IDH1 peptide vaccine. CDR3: CASSLGKDQPQHF. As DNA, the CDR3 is TGCGCCAGCAGCTTGGGTAAGGACCAGCCCCAGCATTTT.